Each of the 32 T cell receptor beta chains below was sequenced from the same sample in a study of blood T cell repertoires in COVID-19. TCRdb's table, derived via immunoSEQ multiplex PCR, lists solely in-frame clones and lacks some. The table shows about 59,000 clones, with about 73% occurring only once. Sequencing input: peripheral blood. Receptors were obtained from a woman in her 50s with active or convalescent COVID-19.

The chain employs TRBV3-1 (or the pseudogene TRBV3-2) and TRBJ2-2; no firm D call. V was pared by 0 bases and J by 0 bases, with 8 bases between. Germline V gene lookup returns CDR1 LGHDT and CDR2 YNNKEL (reference sequence). This CDR3 contains 16 residues. The CDR3 loop reads CASSQELSANTGELFF. CDR3 coding DNA: TGTGCCAGCAGCCAAGAGTTGTCAGCGAACACCGGGGAGCTGTTTTTT.

The count of this clone is one. The J gene is TRBJ2-5, the V gene TRBV24-1, with 7 bases fitting TRBD1. The germline gives CDR1 KGHDR, CDR2 SFDVKD. Germline trimming cut 0 bases from V and 0 bases from J; bases unmatched to any gene: 9. The CDR3 contains 18 residues. For the CDR3, the DNA is TGTGCCACCAGTGATTTGCAGGGTACAGGGGCGTACCAAGAGACCCAGTACTTC. This gives the protein CATSDLQGTGAYQETQYF.

This clone came up a few times. The chain is built from TRBV19 and TRBJ1-5; D is unclear. V lost 7 bases and J 11 bases, leaving 12 bases between the germline ends. Germline lookup yields CDR1 LNHDA and CDR2 SQIVND (reference sequence). This CDR3 is built from 11 residues. The CDR3 loop reads CASTAGRAQHF. CDR3 nucleotides: TGTGCCAGTACCGCCGGGAGGGCCCAGCATTTT.

The genes are TRBV27 and TRBJ1-6, with a possible D match to TRBD1 (6 bases). In germline, CDR1 is MNHEY, CDR2 SMNVEV (reference sequence). Trimming pared 1 base from V and 6 bases from J, leaving 10 bases between. This CDR3 is built from 15 residues. CDR3 nucleotides: TGTGCCAGCAGTTTATGGGACACCATTAATTCACCCCTCCACTTT. Encoded protein: CASSLWDTINSPLHF.

The rearrangement links TRBV6-5 to TRBJ2-5; a possible D gene is TRBD1 (6 bases). This CDR3 region has 14 residues. Trimming left V 5 bases short and J 2 bases short, with 12 bases between. The germline V gene has CDR1 MNHEY and CDR2 SVGAGI. CDR3 DNA sequence: TGTGCCAGCAGTCGGCAGGGGTGGCAAGAGACCCAGTACTTC. This codes for CASSRQGWQETQYF.

This clone was detected only once. The V gene is TRBV5-6, the J gene TRBJ1-1, with D hard to call. This CDR3 is built from 15 residues. Between the trimmed V and J ends, which lost 0 bases and 0 bases, there was a span of 9 bases. CDR1 and CDR2 (germline): SGHDT, YYEEEE. CDR3 bases: TGTGCCAGCAGCTTGGCTACAGTCATGAACACTGAAGCTTTCTTT. It specifies CASSLATVMNTEAFF.

The chain links TRBV28 to TRBJ2-5, with 8 bases aligning to TRBD1. Germline CDR1 is MDHEN and CDR2 is SYDVKM. The CDR3 extends over 15 amino acids. J was trimmed by 5 bases and V by 5 bases; bases with no gene match: 10. The CDR3 DNA sequence: TGTGCCAGCAGTCCCGCCGGACAGGGTTCCGAGACCCAGTACTTC. Encoded protein: CASSPAGQGSETQYF.

This chain uses TRBV28 with TRBJ1-5; no clear D. The V and J ends lost 8 bases and 0 bases respectively, with 8 bases between them. Per germline, CDR1 MDHEN and CDR2 SYDVKM. This CDR3 region has 13 residues. The CDR3 DNA sequence: TGTGCCAGCGCTACAGATAGCAATCAGCCCCAGCATTTT. This encodes CASATDSNQPQHF.

J is TRBJ2-7 and V is TRBV7-9; a possible D gene is TRBD2 (5 bases). The CDR3 spans 12 residues. Per germline, CDR1 SEHNR and CDR2 FQNEAQ (reference sequence). The V end was cut by 4 bases, the J end by 4 bases, with 8 bases between. CDR3 in DNA: TGTGCCAGCAGCTACGGGGTTTACGAGCAGTACTTC. It translates to CASSYGVYEQYF. The complete variable domain, with remaining parts taken from reference TRBV7-9 and TRBJ2-7, reads DTGVSQNPRHKITKRGQNVTFRCDPISEHNRLYWYRQTLGQGPEFLTYFQNEAQLEKSRLLSDRFSAERPKGSFSTLEIQRTEQGDSAMYLCASSYGVYEQYFGPGTRLTVT.

The V and J genes are TRBV6-5 and TRBJ1-5, with 8 nucleotides matching TRBD1. CDR1 and CDR2 (germline): MNHEY, SVGAGI. The ends lost 7 bases at V and 5 bases at J; junction bases unmatched: 10. The CDR3 extends over 15 amino acids. The CDR3 spells CASIAGTGNDQPQHF. In DNA form, the CDR3 reads TGTGCCAGCATAGCCGGGACAGGAAACGATCAGCCCCAGCATTTT.

This clone is deemed medium-sized (0.01 to 0.1%). The chain recombines TRBV5-1 with TRBJ1-6; TRBD1 aligns across 8 bases. CDR3 length: 15 amino acids. Per germline, CDR1 SGHRS and CDR2 YFSETQ. With V trimmed by 4 bases and J by 5 bases, 5 bases remained unmatched. The CDR3 loop reads CASSPGTGNNSPLHF. CDR3 DNA sequence: TGCGCCAGCAGCCCCGGGACAGGAAATAATTCACCCCTCCACTTT.

J is TRBJ1-3 and V is TRBV25-1; D possibly corresponds to TRBD1 (5 bases). V was shortened by 0 bases and J by 3 bases, with 12 bases between the two germline ends. Germline V gene sequence: CDR1 MGHDK, CDR2 SYGVNS. This CDR3 is 16 amino acids long. The CDR3 nucleotides are TGTGCCAGCAGTGAATATAACGGGGGGAATGGAAACACCATATATTTT. Translated, it gives CASSEYNGGNGNTIYF.

The V call is TRBV10-3, the J call TRBJ1-2; 11 nucleotides agree with TRBD1. The CDR3 loop spans 15 amino acids. With V trimmed by 3 bases and J by 4 bases, 4 bases remained unmatched. Germline V gene data show CDR1 as ENHRY and CDR2 as SYGVKD. The CDR3 sequence is CAISDGTGGVYGYTF. CDR3 nucleotides: TGTGCCATCAGTGATGGGACAGGGGGGGTCTATGGCTACACCTTC.

The CDR3, as DNA: TGCGCCAGCATCAGGGATGGAAAGGGTGGCTACACCTTC. Residues: CASIRDGKGGYTF. The V and J genes are TRBV5-1 and TRBJ1-2; D might be TRBD1 (5 bases). Germline CDR1 reads SGHRS; CDR2 reads YFSETQ. The CDR3 sequence is 13 residues long. V was trimmed by 6 bases and J by 7 bases, leaving 16 bases between them.

The chain is built from TRBV5-1 and TRBJ2-7, with D unclear. The CDR3 is 14 amino acids. In germline, CDR1 is SGHRS, CDR2 YFSETQ. V was pared by 0 bases and J by 4 bases, with 11 bases between. CDR3 in DNA: TGCGCCAGCAGCTTGGTCGGTAGTAGTTACGAGCAGTACTTC. Its protein is CASSLVGSSYEQYF.

A note on this clone: This specimen includes other DNA sequences encoding the same CDR3. The rearrangement uses TRBV5-1 and TRBJ1-1; 10 bases agree with TRBD1. The CDR3 is 13 residues long. The trim removed 3 bases at V and 8 bases at J, leaving 4 bases unmatched. Germline V gives CDR1 SGHRS, CDR2 YFSETQ. CDR3 residues: CASSSPGQGEAFF. The CDR3 DNA reads as TGCGCCAGCAGCTCGCCGGGACAGGGGGAAGCTTTCTTT.

V and J are TRBV12-3 or TRBV12-4 and TRBJ1-1, with D unresolved. The CDR3 has 13 amino acids. V was pared by 5 bases and J by 2 bases, with 9 bases between. The CDR3 protein is CASSLQENTEAFF. In DNA, the CDR3 is TGTGCCAGCAGTCTGCAGGAAAACACTGAAGCTTTCTTT.

This chain links TRBV12-3 or TRBV12-4 with TRBJ2-5; D unclear. This CDR3 has 11 amino acids. With 6 bases removed from V and 4 bases from J, the gap between germline ends came to 6 bases. CDR3 sequence reads: CASSLVETQYF. CDR3 DNA: TGTGCCAGCAGCCTTGTAGAGACCCAGTACTTC.

There are a few counts of this clone. The chain couples TRBV5-1 to TRBJ2-7; 11 bases are a match to TRBD2. J was trimmed by 5 bases and V by 3 bases; bases with no gene match: 4. Germline V gives CDR1 SGHRS, CDR2 YFSETQ. There are 14 residues in the CDR3. Here the CDR3 DNA reads TGCGCCAGCAGCTGGGCACTAGCGGGAGACGAGCAGTACTTC. Protein: CASSWALAGDEQYF.

V usage is TRBV2 and J usage is TRBJ1-6, with a tentative D call TRBD1 (5 bases). Germline CDR1 is SNHLY and CDR2 is FYNNEI. With 3 bases removed from V and 9 bases from J, the gap between germline ends came to 18 bases. The CDR3 contains 16 residues. The CDR3 loop is CASSDGRWGFGSPLHF. DNA for the CDR3: TGTGCCAGCAGTGACGGGAGGTGGGGGTTCGGTTCACCCCTCCACTTT.

This clone showed up many times. The same CDR3 is also encoded by other DNA sequences in this sample. The chain has TRBV5-1 and TRBJ2-7; D might be TRBD1 (6 bases). The V end was cut by 1 base, the J end by 5 bases, with 13 bases between. The CDR3 has 14 residues. Per germline, CDR1 SGHRS and CDR2 YFSETQ. DNA for the CDR3: TGCGCCAGCAGCTTGTCTCACAGGGTGCACGAGCAGTACTTC. It encodes CASSLSHRVHEQYF.

The chain links TRBV9 to TRBJ2-7, with 14 nucleotides matching TRBD2. Germline CDR1 reads SGDLS; CDR2 reads YYNGEE. V lost 0 bases to trimming and J lost 6 bases; unmatched junction nucleotides: 2. The CDR3 has 15 residues. The CDR3 loop reads CASSVEGLAGVEQYF. The CDR3 DNA sequence: TGTGCCAGCAGCGTAGAGGGACTAGCGGGAGTCGAGCAGTACTTC.

The chain is built from TRBV5-4 and TRBJ2-7, with a weak D call TRBD2 (6 bases). The CDR3 is 15 amino acids. Germline loops: CDR1 SGHNT, CDR2 YYREEE (reference sequence). The V gene lost 3 bases and the J gene lost 0 bases, with 13 bases spanning the gap. CDR3 nucleotide sequence: TGTGCCAGCAGCTGGAGGGACGGGGTCTCCTACGAGCAGTACTTC. It codes for CASSWRDGVSYEQYF.

This chain links TRBV2 with TRBJ1-2; perhaps TRBD1 as D (5 bases). The germline V gene has CDR1 SNHLY and CDR2 FYNNEI. The CDR3 consists of 13 residues. V was cut by 6 bases and J by 7 bases, with 15 bases left in between. The CDR3 spells CASSWDRESGYTF. CDR3 coding DNA: TGTGCCAGCAGCTGGGACCGGGAGTCTGGCTACACCTTC.

V usage is TRBV5-4 and J usage is TRBJ1-1; a possible D gene is TRBD1 (5 bases). The CDR3 is 13 amino acids. Trimming took 5 bases from V and 5 from J, leaving 13 bases between them. The V gene's germline CDR1 is SGHNT and CDR2 YYREEE (reference sequence). Here the CDR3 DNA reads TGTGCCAGCAGTTTTAGGGGCGGAACTGAAGCTTTCTTT. It encodes CASSFRGGTEAFF. Supplemented by reference TRBV5-4 and TRBJ1-1, the full variable domain reads ETGVTQSPTHLIKTRGQQVTLRCSSQSGHNTVSWYQQALGQGPQFIFQYYREEENGRGNFPPRFSGLQFPNYSSELNVNALELDDSALYLCASSFRGGTEAFFGQGTRLTVV.

This chain uses TRBV12-3 or TRBV12-4 with TRBJ2-7; maybe TRBD1 (5 bases). V was cut by 1 base and J by 1 base, with 5 bases left in between. The CDR3 covers 13 residues. In DNA, the CDR3 is TGTGCCAGCAGTTTAGGACAGTCCTACGAGCAGTACTTC. It translates to CASSLGQSYEQYF.

This clone has more than one count but fewer than ten. The rearrangement uses TRBV28 and TRBJ1-5; tentatively, D is TRBD1 (5 bases). The CDR3 loop spans 16 amino acids. The germline V and J ends were trimmed by 5 bases and 2 bases, with 16 bases remaining between them. Germline CDR1 MDHEN, CDR2 SYDVKM. The CDR3 loop reads CASSIVQPGGNQPQHF. The CDR3 DNA reads TGTGCCAGCAGTATAGTCCAGCCGGGGGGCAATCAGCCCCAGCATTTT. The full variable domain, with the rest looked up from reference TRBV28 and TRBJ1-5, is DVKVTQSSRYLVKRTGEKVFLECVQDMDHENMFWYRQDPGLGLRLIYFSYDVKMKEKGDIPEGYSVSREKKERFSLILESASTNQTSMYLCASSIVQPGGNQPQHFGDGTRLSIL.

The chain uses TRBV5-4 and TRBJ2-7; 10 bases agree with TRBD1. Germline V gives CDR1 SGHNT, CDR2 YYREEE (reference sequence). The CDR3 length is 17 residues. Trimming cost V 1 base and J 0 bases; bases outside gene matches: 7. CDR3 in amino acids: CASSLYPGQGNSYEQYF. The CDR3 nucleotides are TGTGCCAGCAGCTTGTACCCGGGACAGGGGAACTCCTACGAGCAGTACTTC. The whole variable domain, remainder taken from reference TRBV5-4 and TRBJ2-7, is ETGVTQSPTHLIKTRGQQVTLRCSSQSGHNTVSWYQQALGQGPQFIFQYYREEENGRGNFPPRFSGLQFPNYSSELNVNALELDDSALYLCASSLYPGQGNSYEQYFGPGTRLTVT.

The chain is built from TRBV27 and TRBJ1-2, with TRBD1 as a possible D gene (6 bases). Germline CDR1 and CDR2: MNHEY and SMNVEV (reference sequence). This CDR3 contains 14 residues. Trimming took 5 bases from V and 0 from J, leaving 10 bases between them. CDR3 nucleotides: TGTGCCAGCAGTCCAGGGGTGACTAACTATGGCTACACCTTC. Its translation is CASSPGVTNYGYTF.

The CDR3 region has the DNA TGTGCCAGCAGCCGGAGTGCAGATACGCAGTATTTT. Residues: CASSRSADTQYF. This chain uses TRBV11-3 with TRBJ2-3, with D uncertain. V lost 5 bases and J 4 bases, leaving 7 bases between the germline ends. Germline V gene lookup returns CDR1 SGHNT and CDR2 YENEEA. CDR3 length: 12 amino acids.

This clone was detected a few times. This chain connects TRBV19 to TRBJ2-3; D might be TRBD2 (5 bases). The ends were cut back, 7 bases at V and 3 bases at J, with 11 bases in the middle. CDR1 and CDR2 (germline): LNHDA, SQIVND (reference sequence). The CDR3 covers 13 residues. CDR3 nucleotides: TGTGCCAGTAAGGGAGCAGTAACAGATACGCAGTATTTT. Amino acid sequence: CASKGAVTDTQYF.

This clone was detected once. The chain links TRBV11-2 to TRBJ2-3; 11 positions agree with TRBD2. The CDR3 loop spans 15 amino acids. Germline assignment: CDR1 SGHAT and CDR2 FQNNGV. With V trimmed by 3 bases and J by 4 bases, 3 bases remained unmatched. CDR3 sequence reads: CASSFRTSGPDTQYF. The CDR3 region has the DNA TGTGCCAGCAGCTTTAGGACTAGCGGGCCAGATACGCAGTATTTT.